The 7 T cell receptor beta chains reported below all come from one sample, sequenced in a study of long-term antiretroviral therapy in people with HIV. This was the immunoSEQ v3.0 assay at survey level. Some clones are missing from TCRdb's copy, which holds only in-frame ones; the method was immunoSEQ multiplex PCR. The table shows roughly 50,000 clones, with around 84% occurring only once. Source: unsorted PBMCs, taken 0.8 years after starting antiretroviral therapy. The receptors shown here come from a woman between 18 and 29 years old with HIV.

A single count supports this clone. This chain links TRBV20-1 with TRBJ2-2, with D tentatively TRBD2 (6 bases). The CDR3 consists of 11 residues. V lost 7 bases, J lost 5 bases, and 8 bases lay in between. Germline V gene data show CDR1 as DFQATT and CDR2 as SNEGSKA (reference sequence). CDR3 DNA sequence: TGCAGTGTACGGGGGACCGGGGAGCTGTTTTTT. Its protein is CSVRGTGELFF.

This chain links TRBV7-9 with TRBJ1-2; D gene unclear. Per the germline V gene, CDR1 is SEHNR and CDR2 is FQNEAQ (reference sequence). Trimming took 4 bases from V and 5 from J, leaving 23 bases between them. The CDR3 is 17 residues long. The CDR3 DNA follows: TGTGCCAGCAGCTCCCGGGGAGATCTCTGGAGGATGTATGGCTACACCTTC. The encoded protein is CASSSRGDLWRMYGYTF.

V gene TRBV29-1 combines with J gene TRBJ1-3; the D gene is possibly TRBD1 (5 bases). The V and J ends lost 1 base and 2 bases respectively, with 9 bases between them. This CDR3 comprises 14 residues. Per the germline V gene, CDR1 is SQVTM and CDR2 is ANQGSEA. DNA for the CDR3: TGCAGCGTTGAAGGGGGGGAAGCTGGAAACACCATATATTTT. As protein: CSVEGGEAGNTIYF. Looking up the rest from reference TRBV29-1 and TRBJ1-3 gives the full variable domain: SAVISQKPSRDICQRGTSLTIQCQVDSQVTMMFWYRQQPGQSLTLIATANQGSEATYESGFVIDKFPISRPNLTFSTLTVSNMSPEDSSIYLCSVEGGEAGNTIYFGEGSWLTVV.

Details on this clone: A junction end diverges from the germline sequence, so it may reflect a read error. This chain's CDR3 is CASREPLRGGLVF. The CDR3 DNA reads as TGTGCCAGCAGAGAACCACTACGAGGGGGCCTGGTTTTT. The chain uses TRBV6-5 and TRBJ1-4; 7 bases fit TRBD1. There are 13 residues in the CDR3. Germline-derived CDR1 and CDR2 are MNHEY and SVGAGI.

The sample holds a few counts of this clone. The chain links TRBV27 to TRBJ2-7; D uncertain. Germline assignment: CDR1 MNHEY and CDR2 SMNVEV (reference sequence). V was shortened by 5 bases and J by 6 bases, with 8 bases between the two germline ends. The CDR3 runs to 11 residues. The CDR3, as DNA: TGTGCCAGCAGTCCAGGTACCGAGCAGTACTTC. As protein: CASSPGTEQYF.

CDR3 DNA sequence: TGTGCCAGCAGCTTAGTCCTCGAAAGGGAACAGCCCCAGCATTTT. It translates to CASSLVLEREQPQHF. The rearrangement uses TRBV5-8 and TRBJ1-5; no clear D gene. Germline values: CDR1 SGHTS, CDR2 YDEGEE. Trimming left V 2 bases short and J 7 bases short, with 16 bases between. There are 15 residues in the CDR3.

Only a few counts were recorded for this clone. The V gene is TRBV27, the J gene TRBJ2-7, with TRBD1 matching over 9 bases. V shed 4 bases, J shed 4 bases, and the junction held 2 bases outside the gene matches. Germline V gives CDR1 MNHEY, CDR2 SMNVEV (reference sequence). The length of the CDR3 is 13 residues. Here the CDR3 reads CASSSQGAYEQYF. The CDR3 region has the DNA TGTGCCAGCAGTTCACAGGGGGCTTACGAGCAGTACTTC.